Sequencing of this TCR beta chain was carried out in a study of control samples from healthy donors and cancer patients (dated by TCRdb to the early 2020s). With regard to this clone: No cognate antigen has been identified for it. The sample holds no much larger clone one base away, and base qualities are not on file.

Looking up the germline V gene (reference sequence) yields CDR1 SGHKS and CDR2 YYEKEE. V is cut back by 2 bases and J by 9 bases, with 8 bases in the junction unmatched. The CDR3 goes from the cysteine to the phenylalanine over 15 residues. This entry keeps only the CDR3 DNA: 45 bases, framed from base 1. Receptor amplification or capture employed the immunoSEQ multiplex PCR assay. The clones in this table, taken by TCRdb from immuneACCESS, are in-frame only. Not every clone is retained; where verified, under half of the shortfall comes from an unresolved V gene, and the cause of the rest is unknown. The sample data list 150,000 to 200,000 clones, and roughly nine tenths of these were observed just once. The leading ten clones occupy over 1.2% of the sample.

The sample comprised blood. The chain was built from TRBV5-5 and TRBJ2-2; 9 central nucleotides agree with TRBD2. The clonotype was recovered from a woman in her 30s in good health. Here is the DNA: TGTGCCAGCAGCTTAAGCGGGGGGCCGTCGCGGGAGCTGTTTTTT. It encodes CASSLSGGPSRELFF.